Listed here are 15 T cell receptor beta chains from one sample, sequenced in a study of blood T cell repertoires in COVID-19. Clones were sequenced by immunoSEQ multiplex PCR, and TCRdb holds only the in-frame ones, with some missing. In the table there are about 81,000 clones, approximately 89% of which are singletons. The sample consisted of peripheral blood. The receptors originated from a man between 65 and 80 years old with active or convalescent COVID-19.

J is TRBJ2-7 and V is TRBV19; 12 bases line up with TRBD1. This CDR3 is 17 amino acids long. Germline V CDR1 and CDR2: LNHDA, SQIVND (reference sequence). After removal of 4 bases from V and 7 bases from J, the junction contained 14 bases not matched to a gene. This CDR3 reads CASSTPPGQGARNEQYF. CDR3 coding DNA: TGTGCCAGTAGTACGCCGCCGGGACAGGGGGCGCGTAATGAGCAGTACTTC. The variable domain in full, completed from reference TRBV19 and TRBJ2-7, reads DGGITQSPKYLFRKEGQNVTLSCEQNLNHDAMYWYRQDPGQGLRLIYYSQIVNDFQKGDIAEGYSVSREKKESFPLTVTSAQKNPTAFYLCASSTPPGQGARNEQYFGPGTRLTVT.

J is TRBJ1-5 and V is TRBV7-8; the D is unclear. Germline V lookup: CDR1 SGHVS, CDR2 FQNEAQ. The germline V and J ends were trimmed by 5 bases and 3 bases, with 14 bases remaining between them. This CDR3 region has 15 residues. CDR3 residues: CASSVSSGFNQPQHF. The CDR3 DNA is TGTGCCAGCAGCGTTAGTTCGGGGTTCAATCAGCCCCAGCATTTT.

This clone occurred a few times. The CDR3 reads CASSMTGGMTQETQYF. The CDR3 DNA follows: TGTGCCAGCAGCATGACAGGGGGAATGACCCAAGAGACCCAGTACTTC. The rearrangement uses TRBV7-6 and TRBJ2-5, with 9 bases that match TRBD1. There are 16 residues in the CDR3. Unmatched junction bases numbered 8, after V lost 5 bases and J lost 1 base. Germline CDR1 SGHVS, CDR2 FNYEAQ. The full variable domain, completed using reference TRBV7-6 and TRBJ2-5, is GAGVSQSPRYKVTKRGQDVALRCDPISGHVSLYWYRQALGQGPEFLTYFNYEAQQDKSGLPNDRFSAERPEGSISTLTIQRTEQRDSAMYRCASSMTGGMTQETQYFGPGTRLLVL.

This rearrangement joins TRBV10-3 to TRBJ1-2; 8 bases line up with TRBD1. The germline V gene has CDR1 ENHRY and CDR2 SYGVKD. The CDR3 loop spans 13 amino acids. V lost 6 bases and J lost 8; bases outside the gene matches: 8. The CDR3 region is CAISDRGGTGYTF. The DNA of the CDR3 is TGTGCCATCAGCGACAGGGGAGGGACCGGCTACACCTTC.

The genes are TRBV5-1 and TRBJ1-4, with D maybe TRBD1 (6 bases). The V gene's germline CDR1 is SGHRS and CDR2 YFSETQ. V shed 4 bases and J shed 0 bases, with 13 bases lying between them. The CDR3 is 16 residues long. This CDR3 reads CASSPAGGTTNEKLFF. CDR3 bases: TGCGCCAGCAGCCCTGCTGGGGGCACAACTAATGAAAAACTGTTTTTT.

V usage is TRBV7-6 and J usage is TRBJ2-2; D is uncertain. Trimming cost V 4 bases and J 6 bases, with 12 bases left between them. Germline assignment: CDR1 SGHVS and CDR2 FNYEAQ. CDR3 length: 14 residues. CDR3 DNA sequence: TGTGCCAGCAGCTCGGCCCTAGTTGCCGGGGAGCTGTTTTTT. This translates into CASSSALVAGELFF.

The chain employs TRBV6-5 and TRBJ2-5; the D is unclear. Per germline, CDR1 MNHEY and CDR2 SVGAGI. This CDR3 is 13 amino acids long. V was clipped by 0 bases and J by 5 bases, with 7 bases between them. Here the CDR3 reads CASSYSYVETQYF. The CDR3 coding sequence is TGTGCCAGCAGTTACTCGTATGTGGAGACCCAGTACTTC.

V is TRBV4-2 and J is TRBJ2-2, with TRBD2 identical over 8 bases. CDR3 length equals 17 residues. J gave up 5 bases and V 0 bases, and 8 bases lay outside the gene matches. The germline CDR1 and CDR2 sequences are LGHNA and YNFKEQ. CDR3 residues: CASSQEGRAGVTGELFF. CDR3 sequence (DNA): TGTGCCAGCAGCCAAGAGGGTCGAGCGGGGGTTACCGGGGAGCTGTTTTTT.

V usage is TRBV2 and J usage is TRBJ1-6; the match to TRBD1 covers 11 bases. Trimming at V came to 5 bases and at J to 7 bases, leaving 1 base not matched to a gene. The germline V gene has CDR1 SNHLY and CDR2 FYNNEI. This CDR3 spans 14 amino acids. CDR3: CASSRDRGNSPLHF. In DNA form, the CDR3 reads TGTGCCAGCAGTCGGGACAGGGGGAATTCACCCCTCCACTTT.

V and J are TRBV19 and TRBJ1-2, with D unclear. Germline-derived CDR1 and CDR2 are LNHDA and SQIVND (reference sequence). The CDR3 covers 11 residues. Trimming stripped 9 bases from V and 5 bases from J, with 10 bases between. Here the CDR3 reads CASRVFYGYTF. The CDR3 DNA is TGTGCCAGCCGAGTATTTTATGGCTACACCTTC.

The rearrangement joins TRBV5-1 to TRBJ2-5; 15 bases line up with TRBD2. CDR1 SGHRS and CDR2 YFSETQ come from the germline V gene. V lost 4 bases, J lost 5 bases, and 3 bases stayed unmatched. The CDR3 length is 15 residues. CDR3 DNA: TGCGCCAGCAGCCCCGGGACTAGCGGGGGGGAGACCCAGTACTTC. Translated: CASSPGTSGGETQYF.

The rearrangement uses TRBV29-1 and TRBJ2-7; 7 bases map to TRBD2. V lost 7 bases, J lost 2 bases, and 17 bases stayed unmatched. Germline V gene sequence: CDR1 SQVTM, CDR2 ANQGSEA. This CDR3 has 16 residues. The CDR3 DNA follows: TGCAGCGCGACTGGGCTTTGGGGGGGGTTCACCTACGAGCAGTACTTC. Its translation is CSATGLWGGFTYEQYF.

The chain couples TRBV11-2 to TRBJ2-7, with 8 bases aligning to TRBD1. After removal of 4 bases from V and 6 bases from J, the junction contained 8 bases not matched to a gene. Germline CDR1 reads SGHAT; CDR2 reads FQNNGV. The CDR3 is 14 amino acids. The CDR3 spells CASSYTTGDGEQYF. The DNA of the CDR3 is TGTGCCAGCAGCTATACGACAGGGGACGGCGAGCAGTACTTC.

This sequence joins TRBV7-2 and TRBJ1-6, with TRBD1 identical over 8 bases. The J segment lost 5 bases and the V segment lost 5 bases, leaving 8 bases of the junction unmatched. The CDR3 contains 16 residues. CDR1 is SGHTA and CDR2 is FQGNSA in the germline V gene. The CDR3 nucleotides read TGTGCCAGCAGCGGGGGGACAGGACACAATAATTCACCCCTCCACTTT. Amino acid sequence: CASSGGTGHNNSPLHF.

V gene TRBV4-2 combines with J gene TRBJ1-4; 9 nucleotides line up with TRBD1. The CDR3 totals 14 residues. Germline lookup yields CDR1 LGHNA and CDR2 YNFKEQ. V shed 5 bases and J 11 bases; nucleotides not matched to a gene: 9. CDR3 residues: CASSSPGQGTKLFF. Written as DNA, the CDR3 is TGTGCCAGCAGCTCTCCGGGACAGGGCACTAAACTGTTTTTT.